The 32 T cell receptor beta chains presented below share a single source sample, sequenced in a study of T cells expressing NK-cell markers. TCRdb reprocessed the 5' RACE reads and keeps a single row for each CDR3 protein, giving no DNA. The sample data list 550,000 to 600,000 distinct CDR3 sequences. Sequences were obtained from blood T cells: a sorted CD56 or NKG2C T cell subset, CD4+ or CD8+ T cells, or bulk PBMC T cells (not recorded which). Receptors were obtained from a man aged 18 to 29 in good health.

The chain uses TRBV7-6 and TRBJ2-1; TCRdb proposes TRBD1, but this gene call is untestable without DNA. The CDR3 is 14 amino acids. In germline, CDR1 is SGHVS, CDR2 FNYEAQ. The CDR3 is CASRGGGFVDEQFF. The full variable domain, its missing parts supplied by reference TRBV7-6 and TRBJ2-1, is GAGVSQSPRYKVTKRGQDVALRCDPISGHVSLYWYRQALGQGPEFLTYFNYEAQQDKSGLPNDRFSAERPEGSISTLTIQRTEQRDSAMYRCASRGGGFVDEQFFGPGTRLTVL.

The chain couples TRBV5-1 to TRBJ2-1; as DNA is missing, the TRBD2 call by TCRdb cannot be tested. Germline assignment: CDR1 SGHRS and CDR2 YFSETQ. This CDR3 has 17 residues. CDR3 loop: CASSLDSQVGYYNEQFF. Full variable domain (remainder filled in from reference TRBV5-1 and TRBJ2-1): KAGVTQTPRYLIKTRGQQVTLSCSPISGHRSVSWYQQTPGQGLQFLFEYFSETQRNKGNFPGRFSGRQFSNSRSEMNVSTLELGDSALYLCASSLDSQVGYYNEQFFGPGTRLTVL.

The genes are TRBV12-3 or TRBV12-4 and TRBJ2-1; TCRdb proposes TRBD2, but this gene call is untestable without DNA. This CDR3 is built from 15 residues. The CDR3 sequence: CASRRREGSYNEQFF.

The chain is built from TRBV7-2 and TRBJ2-1. The CDR3 has 12 amino acids. Germline V CDR1 and CDR2: SGHTA, FQGNSA. The CDR3 sequence: CASSSNYNEQFF.

The chain combines TRBV12-3 or TRBV12-4 with TRBJ2-1; TCRdb's D call, TRBD2, is unchecked because there is no DNA. CDR3 length equals 11 residues. The CDR3 reads CASSGRGEQFF.

The chain links TRBV10-3 to TRBJ2-3; absent DNA, TCRdb's TRBD2 call cannot be checked. This CDR3 spans 17 amino acids. Germline V lookup: CDR1 ENHRY, CDR2 SYGVKD. CDR3 residues: CAISGGTSGNSGDTQYF.

This chain uses TRBV5-5 with TRBJ1-5; TCRdb's assignment of TRBD1 cannot be checked, as there is no DNA. This CDR3 contains 15 residues. The germline CDR1 and CDR2 sequences are SGHKS and YYEKEE (reference sequence). This CDR3 is CASSSRDRENQPQHF.

The CDR3 here is CSAGGTDPNQPQHF. The chain recombines TRBV29-1 with TRBJ1-5; TCRdb proposes TRBD1, but this gene call is untestable without DNA. There are 14 residues in the CDR3. Germline CDR1 is SQVTM and CDR2 is ANQGSEA.

CDR3 protein: CASSPSVSLYGYTF. The genes are TRBV18 and TRBJ1-2. The V gene's germline CDR1 is KGHSH and CDR2 LQKENI. The CDR3 length is 14 residues.

The chain couples TRBV20-1 to TRBJ2-1; TCRdb lists TRBD1, though no DNA is available to test this call. CDR1 and CDR2 from the germline V gene are DFQATT and SNEGSKA (reference sequence). This CDR3 has 14 amino acids. The CDR3 reads CSARESGGNNEQFF.

The chain couples TRBV5-5 to TRBJ2-1; TCRdb's assignment of TRBD2 cannot be checked, as there is no DNA. Germline CDR1 reads SGHKS; CDR2 reads YYEKEE (reference sequence). The CDR3 is 15 amino acids. The CDR3 here is CASSPGTRGSDEQFF.

The chain couples TRBV12-3 or TRBV12-4 to TRBJ1-4. The length of the CDR3 is 15 residues. The CDR3 loop reads CASRTLGEEEEKLFF.

The rearrangement links TRBV5-1 to TRBJ2-5. This CDR3 has 14 amino acids. Germline CDR1 and CDR2: SGHRS and YFSETQ. The CDR3 region is CASSISGMQETQYF.

The V and J genes are TRBV20-1 and TRBJ1-6; the D call from TCRdb, TRBD1, cannot be confirmed without DNA. The CDR3 is 15 amino acids. CDR1 and CDR2 (germline): DFQATT, SNEGSKA (reference sequence). The CDR3 sequence: CSAREGTGTNSPLHF.

The chain combines TRBV24-1 with TRBJ2-2. The CDR3 runs to 14 residues. Looked up from germline, CDR1 is KGHDR and CDR2 is SFDVKD. The CDR3 sequence is CATSAIANTGELFF.

The chain employs TRBV12-3 or TRBV12-4 and TRBJ1-5; TCRdb returns TRBD1, unconfirmable since there is no DNA. This CDR3 contains 15 residues. CDR3: CASSFTMIGGQPQHF.

This CDR3 is CASSLNALGYEQYF. The chain is built from TRBV6-5 and TRBJ2-7; TCRdb lists TRBD2, though no DNA is available to test this call. The CDR3 spans 14 residues. Germline V gives CDR1 MNHEY, CDR2 SVGAGI.

J is TRBJ2-4 and V is TRBV27; TCRdb gives TRBD1 as the D gene, but with no DNA this cannot be confirmed. Germline V gene lookup returns CDR1 MNHEY and CDR2 SMNVEV (reference sequence). There are 16 residues in the CDR3. The CDR3 loop reads CASSTRQGGAKNIQYF.

The V gene is TRBV9, the J gene TRBJ2-1; there is no DNA to check the TCRdb D call of TRBD2. Germline V lookup: CDR1 SGDLS, CDR2 YYNGEE. CDR3 length: 15 amino acids. CDR3: CASSVEQGGNNEQFF.

This chain connects TRBV6-1 to TRBJ1-4; TCRdb picks TRBD1, but there is no DNA to check that call. CDR1 and CDR2 from the germline V gene are MNHNS and SASEGT. The CDR3 extends over 15 amino acids. The chain's CDR3 is CASTPRKGGYEKLFF.

The chain couples TRBV11-3 to TRBJ1-6; TCRdb picks TRBD1, but there is no DNA to check that call. Germline V gene data show CDR1 as SGHNT and CDR2 as YENEEA. This CDR3 region has 15 residues. The CDR3: CASSLQGRGNSPLHF.

The chain carries TRBV12-3 or TRBV12-4 and TRBJ2-3; TCRdb's assignment of TRBD1 cannot be checked, as there is no DNA. This CDR3 comprises 16 residues. Here the CDR3 reads CASSLGGGGAKDTQYF.

J is TRBJ1-1 and V is TRBV7-2; TCRdb proposes TRBD1, but this gene call is untestable without DNA. CDR1 SGHTA and CDR2 FQGNSA come from the germline V gene. The CDR3 spans 15 residues. The CDR3 region is CASSLGVGGLSEAFF.

The rearrangement joins TRBV2 to TRBJ1-5; the D call of TRBD1 rests on TCRdb alone, since no DNA is present to check it. Germline V gene sequence: CDR1 SNHLY, CDR2 FYNNEI. This CDR3 region has 15 residues. The CDR3 loop reads CASSEGGGFLQPQHF.

The chain is built from TRBV20-1 and TRBJ2-7; TCRdb reports TRBD1, a call that lacks DNA to check it against. Germline CDR1 DFQATT, CDR2 SNEGSKA (reference sequence). The CDR3 is made up of 12 amino acids. The CDR3 here is CSARDRGLGQYF.

The chain uses TRBV9 and TRBJ2-3; the TCRdb call, TRBD2, lacks DNA for checking. Germline V gives CDR1 SGDLS, CDR2 YYNGEE. The CDR3 spans 17 residues. The CDR3 loop reads CASSVEAGLAGADTQYF.

The rearrangement joins TRBV11-3 to TRBJ2-3; TCRdb selects TRBD1, and the lack of DNA leaves this call unchecked. Germline-derived CDR1 and CDR2 are SGHNT and YENEEA. This CDR3 spans 15 amino acids. CDR3 sequence: CASSSDRRDPDTQYF. Drawing the rest from reference TRBV11-3 and TRBJ2-3, the complete variable domain is EAGVVQSPRYKIIEKKQPVAFWCNPISGHNTLYWYLQNLGQGPELLIRYENEEAVDDSQLPKDRFSAERLKGVDSTLKIQPAELGDSAVYLCASSSDRRDPDTQYFGPGTRLTVL.

V usage is TRBV6-1 and J usage is TRBJ2-2; TCRdb's D gene call, TRBD1, goes unchecked for lack of DNA. CDR1 is MNHNS and CDR2 is SASEGT in the germline V gene. This CDR3 is built from 16 residues. CDR3 in amino acids: CASSQPMTGRSGELFF.

The chain employs TRBV29-1 and TRBJ1-1; TCRdb gives TRBD1 as the D gene, but with no DNA this cannot be confirmed. The CDR3 covers 13 residues. Germline lookup yields CDR1 SQVTM and CDR2 ANQGSEA. CDR3 amino acids: CSVGEGAGTEAFF.

V and J are TRBV12-3 or TRBV12-4 and TRBJ1-1; TCRdb lists TRBD1, though no DNA is available to test this call. CDR3 length: 15 amino acids. CDR3 amino acids: CASSRPDRGLAEAFF.

This chain joins TRBV11-1 and TRBJ2-2; as DNA is missing, the TRBD2 call by TCRdb cannot be tested. The CDR3 is 20 residues long. The germline V gene has CDR1 SGHAT and CDR2 FQDESV (reference sequence). CDR3 sequence reads: CASSLGGGLAGGPNTGELFF.

This chain connects TRBV11-2 to TRBJ1-4. Germline assignment: CDR1 SGHAT and CDR2 FQNNGV. CDR3 length equals 16 residues. The CDR3 loop is CASSPQQQSTNEKLFF. The whole variable domain, filled in from reference TRBV11-2 and TRBJ1-4, reads EAGVAQSPRYKIIEKRQSVAFWCNPISGHATLYWYQQILGQGPKLLIQFQNNGVVDDSQLPKDRFSAERLKGVDSTLKIQPAKLEDSAVYLCASSPQQQSTNEKLFFGSGTQLSVL.